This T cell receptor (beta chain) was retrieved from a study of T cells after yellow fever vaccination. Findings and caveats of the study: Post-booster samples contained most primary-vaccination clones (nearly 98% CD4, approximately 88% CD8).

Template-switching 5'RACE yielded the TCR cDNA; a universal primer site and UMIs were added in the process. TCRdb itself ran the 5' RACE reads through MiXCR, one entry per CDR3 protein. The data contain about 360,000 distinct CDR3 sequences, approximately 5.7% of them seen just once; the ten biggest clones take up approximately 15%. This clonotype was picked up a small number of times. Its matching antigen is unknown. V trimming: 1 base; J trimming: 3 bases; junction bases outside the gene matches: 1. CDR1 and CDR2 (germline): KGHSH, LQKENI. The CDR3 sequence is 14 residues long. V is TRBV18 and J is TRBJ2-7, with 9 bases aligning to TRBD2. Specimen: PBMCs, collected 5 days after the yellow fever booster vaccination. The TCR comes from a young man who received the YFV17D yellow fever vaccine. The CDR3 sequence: CASSPRLAVYEQYF. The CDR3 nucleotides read TGTGCCAGCTCACCACGACTAGCGGTCTACGAGCAGTACTTC.